The 21 T cell receptor beta chains below come from one sample, sequenced in a study of blood T cell repertoires in COVID-19. TCRdb's table, derived via immunoSEQ multiplex PCR, lists solely in-frame clones and lacks some. The sample records about 190,000 clones, under 90% being singletons. The source material was peripheral blood. Every receptor here comes from a man aged 40-50 years with acute or convalescent COVID-19.

This chain connects TRBV6-5 to TRBJ1-3; D might be TRBD1 (5 bases). Trimming pared 6 bases from V and 4 bases from J, leaving 16 bases between. In germline, CDR1 is MNHEY, CDR2 SVGAGI. The CDR3 has 15 residues. The CDR3 is CASSSTLTAGNTIYF. CDR3 DNA sequence: TGTGCCAGCAGCTCAACGCTGACAGCCGGAAACACCATATATTTT.

The chain joins TRBV5-1 to TRBJ2-1; TRBD2 aligns across 11 bases. Germline V CDR1 and CDR2: SGHRS, YFSETQ. Trimming took 4 bases from V and 4 from J; bases not matched to a gene: 7. The CDR3 has 16 residues. The DNA for the CDR3 is TGCGCCAGCAGCCTACCAACTAGCGGGGGTTACAATGAGCAGTTCTTC. This codes for CASSLPTSGGYNEQFF.

The chain recombines TRBV5-1 with TRBJ1-1, with D unclear. V shed 4 bases and J shed 2 bases, with 15 bases lying between them. The CDR3 runs 15 residues. Germline V gene sequence: CDR1 SGHRS, CDR2 YFSETQ. The CDR3 is CASSLRPSANTEAFF. The CDR3 nucleotides read TGCGCCAGCAGCCTCCGTCCTAGCGCAAACACTGAAGCTTTCTTT.

The chain links TRBV4-3 to TRBJ2-2; D unresolved. Germline V lookup: CDR1 LGHNA, CDR2 YSLEER. V lost 4 bases to trimming and J lost 0 bases, with 12 bases between them. The CDR3 is 16 residues long. CDR3 sequence: CASSPRWASNTGELFF. The CDR3 bases are TGCGCCAGCAGCCCTCGGTGGGCCTCGAACACCGGGGAGCTGTTTTTT.

V is TRBV28 and J is TRBJ2-2; no clear D gene. With 7 bases removed from V and 2 bases from J, the gap between germline ends came to 5 bases. The CDR3 has 12 amino acids. Germline values: CDR1 MDHEN, CDR2 SYDVKM. The CDR3 sequence is CASTTNTGELFF. CDR3 DNA: TGTGCCAGCACGACTAACACCGGGGAGCTGTTTTTT. Full variable domain (remainder filled in from reference TRBV28 and TRBJ2-2): DVKVTQSSRYLVKRTGEKVFLECVQDMDHENMFWYRQDPGLGLRLIYFSYDVKMKEKGDIPEGYSVSREKKERFSLILESASTNQTSMYLCASTTNTGELFFGEGSRLTVL.

V gene TRBV12-3 or TRBV12-4 combines with J gene TRBJ1-2, with unresolved D. CDR3 length: 13 residues. Trimming shortened V by 3 bases and J by 4 bases, and 9 bases separated the two germline ends. The DNA of the CDR3 is TGTGCCAGCAGTTTTGACCGGGGCTATGGCTACACCTTC. Its protein is CASSFDRGYGYTF.

The chain is built from TRBV5-1 and TRBJ2-2; D is unresolved. Germline V CDR1 and CDR2: SGHRS, YFSETQ. Trimming left V 2 bases short and J 1 base short, with 6 bases between. This CDR3 spans 14 amino acids. CDR3 residues: CASSFIQNTGELFF. CDR3 DNA sequence: TGCGCCAGCAGCTTCATACAGAACACCGGGGAGCTGTTTTTT.

This chain joins TRBV5-1 and TRBJ1-2; 8 positions agree with TRBD1. The CDR3 has 14 residues. With V trimmed by 6 bases and J by 3 bases, 7 bases remained unmatched. CDR1 is SGHRS, CDR2 YFSETQ, per germline. The CDR3, as DNA: TGCGCCAGCATCGATCCAGGGGGCGACTATGGCTACACCTTC. It codes for CASIDPGGDYGYTF.

The chain joins TRBV19 to TRBJ2-1; D uncertain. The V gene's germline CDR1 is LNHDA and CDR2 SQIVND (reference sequence). V was pared by 9 bases and J by 0 bases, with 12 bases between. There are 14 residues in the CDR3. The CDR3: CASKRLYSYNEQFF. The CDR3 region has the DNA TGTGCCAGCAAAAGACTTTACTCCTACAATGAGCAGTTCTTC.

CDR3 amino acids: CASSVELLDYTKNIQYF. CDR3 sequence (DNA): TGTGCCAGCAGCGTAGAGCTCCTAGATTACACCAAAAACATTCAGTACTTC. The chain carries TRBV9 and TRBJ2-4; D gene uncertain. This CDR3 comprises 17 residues. V lost 0 bases and J lost 2, with 15 bases in between. Per germline, CDR1 SGDLS and CDR2 YYNGEE.

The J gene is TRBJ1-6, the V gene TRBV2; no clear D. The CDR3 spans 15 residues. Germline V gives CDR1 SNHLY, CDR2 FYNNEI. Trimming pared 9 bases from V and 0 bases from J, leaving 12 bases between. CDR3 loop: CASKAGSSYNSPLHF. CDR3 coding DNA: TGTGCCAGTAAGGCGGGGAGCTCCTATAATTCACCCCTCCACTTT.

This rearrangement joins TRBV5-1 to TRBJ1-1; the D is unclear. The length of the CDR3 is 14 residues. The ends were cut back, 4 bases at V and 3 bases at J, with 13 bases in the middle. CDR1 and CDR2 from the germline V gene are SGHRS and YFSETQ. In DNA form, the CDR3 reads TGCGCCAGCAGCCAGGTCCCGAGGGACACTGAAGCTTTCTTT. The encoded protein is CASSQVPRDTEAFF.

In DNA, the CDR3 is TGTGCCAGCACTCTCCCAGGGCTTGGCTATGGCTACACCTTC. As protein: CASTLPGLGYGYTF. The chain couples TRBV5-5 to TRBJ1-2; tentative D call: TRBD1 (5 bases). Germline V gene data show CDR1 as SGHKS and CDR2 as YYEKEE (reference sequence). The V and J ends lost 6 bases and 4 bases respectively, with 16 bases between them. The length of the CDR3 is 14 residues.

The chain is built from TRBV2 and TRBJ2-3, with D unclear. Germline lookup yields CDR1 SNHLY and CDR2 FYNNEI. The length of the CDR3 is 13 residues. V was pared by 7 bases and J by 5 bases, with 13 bases between. The CDR3 loop reads CASTMGRGDTQYF. CDR3 bases: TGTGCCAGCACCATGGGTCGCGGAGATACGCAGTATTTT.

J is TRBJ1-2 and V is TRBV27, with 8 bases matching TRBD1. CDR1 MNHEY and CDR2 SMNVEV come from the germline V gene (reference sequence). The junction had 7 bases not matched to a gene; V was cut back by 5 bases and J by 2 bases. This CDR3 region has 15 residues. This CDR3 is CASSTWTGSNYGYTF. For the CDR3, the DNA is TGTGCCAGCAGTACCTGGACAGGGTCAAACTATGGCTACACCTTC.

The CDR3 bases are TGTGCCAGCAGCCAAGCAGCCGGACAAGACAATGAGCAGTTCTTC. Its translation: CASSQAAGQDNEQFF. J is TRBJ2-1 and V is TRBV4-2, with D perhaps matching TRBD1 (5 bases). Germline V gene lookup returns CDR1 LGHNA and CDR2 YNFKEQ. The CDR3 consists of 15 residues. V lost 1 base to trimming and J lost 5 bases, with 12 bases between them.

The rearrangement links TRBV19 to TRBJ2-4; D is ambiguous. The CDR3 loop spans 13 amino acids. Deletions cut 6 bases from V and 0 bases from J, with 6 bases between. Per the germline V gene, CDR1 is LNHDA and CDR2 is SQIVND (reference sequence). In DNA, the CDR3 is TGTGCCAGTAGACTCCAAGCCAAAAACATTCAGTACTTC. This sequence encodes CASRLQAKNIQYF.

The genes are TRBV7-2 and TRBJ2-7, with TRBD1 matching over 12 bases. The CDR3 extends over 15 amino acids. Trimming cost V 5 bases and J 2 bases; bases outside gene matches: 4. CDR1 is SGHTA, CDR2 FQGNSA, per germline. In nucleotides, the CDR3 is TGTGCCAGCAGCCAGGGACAGGGGGCAACCTACGAGCAGTACTTC. Protein: CASSQGQGATYEQYF.

This chain joins TRBV6-5 and TRBJ2-2, with D unresolved. The CDR3 covers 13 residues. The germline V gene encodes CDR1 MNHEY and CDR2 SVGAGI. The ends were cut back, 8 bases at V and 1 base at J, with 8 bases in the middle. CDR3 nucleotide sequence: TGTGCCAGCGACGCGGAGAACACCGGGGAGCTGTTTTTT. Residues: CASDAENTGELFF.

This clone occurred once. V gene TRBV7-9 combines with J gene TRBJ1-1; D is unresolved. CDR3 size: 13 residues. The V end lost 2 bases, the J end lost 1 base, and 5 bases lay between the germline ends. Germline assignment: CDR1 SEHNR and CDR2 FQNEAQ (reference sequence). The CDR3 region has the DNA TGTGCCAGCAGCTTACAGGCGAACACTGAAGCTTTCTTT. As protein: CASSLQANTEAFF.

The chain links TRBV7-6 to TRBJ2-3; 7 bases align to TRBD2. Unmatched junction bases numbered 9, after V lost 2 bases and J lost 4 bases. The CDR3 contains 16 residues. CDR1 is SGHVS, CDR2 FNYEAQ, per germline. CDR3 nucleotides: TGTGCCAGCAGCTTATATGGGGGGGGTCTCCCAGATACGCAGTATTTT. Protein sequence: CASSLYGGGLPDTQYF.